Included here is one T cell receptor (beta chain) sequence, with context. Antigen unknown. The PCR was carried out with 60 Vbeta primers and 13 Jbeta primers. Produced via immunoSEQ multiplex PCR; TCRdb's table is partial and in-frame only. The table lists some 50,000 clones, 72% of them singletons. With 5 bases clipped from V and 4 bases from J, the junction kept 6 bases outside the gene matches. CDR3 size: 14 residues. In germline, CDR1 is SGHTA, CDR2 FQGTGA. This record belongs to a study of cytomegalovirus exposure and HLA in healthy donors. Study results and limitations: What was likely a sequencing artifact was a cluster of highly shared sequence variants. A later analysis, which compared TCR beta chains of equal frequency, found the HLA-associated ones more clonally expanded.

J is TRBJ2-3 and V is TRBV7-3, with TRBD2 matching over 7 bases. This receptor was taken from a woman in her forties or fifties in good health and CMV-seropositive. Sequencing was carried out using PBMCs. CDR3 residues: CASSPPGLPDTQYF. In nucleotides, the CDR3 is TGTGCCAGCAGCCCACCGGGACTACCAGATACGCAGTATTTT.